The 12 T cell receptor gamma chains below come from one sample, sequenced in a study of gamma-delta T cells after stem cell transplantation. TCRdb reanalysed the RT-PCR reads via CATT. This sample has 3,000 to 4,500 gamma-chain clones; over 4% occur once, and the top ten carry 20% to 25%. Sequencing was carried out using gamma-delta T cells. The receptors stem from a human donor. It is not recorded whose cells these are; they may come from a transplant donor.

The chain is built from TRGV9 and TRGJP. Germline CDR1 reads GITISATS; CDR2 reads ISYDGTV (reference sequence). V lost 3 bases, J lost 5 bases, and 7 bases stayed unmatched. The CDR3 contains 17 residues. CDR3 DNA sequence: TGTGCCTTGTGGGAGATGATAAAAGAGTTGGGCAAAAAAATCAAGGTATTT. Protein sequence: CALWEMIKELGKKIKVF.

This clone is labeled medium-sized (0.01 to 0.1%). This chain uses TRGV9 with TRGJP. Germline assignment: CDR1 GITISATS and CDR2 ISYDGTV (reference sequence). V lost 2 bases, J lost 11 bases, and 9 bases stayed unmatched. There are 16 residues in the CDR3. In DNA, the CDR3 is TGTGCCTTGTGGGAGGCTCGAAGGGTGGGCAAAAAAATCAAGGTATTT. Its translation is CALWEARRVGKKIKVF.

This clone is classed as medium-sized (0.01 to 0.1%). This rearrangement joins TRGV9 to TRGJP. J lost 11 bases, V lost 0 bases, and 7 bases had no gene match. CDR3 size: 16 residues. Germline assignment: CDR1 GITISATS and CDR2 ISYDGTV (reference sequence). The CDR3 nucleotides read TGTGCCTTGTGGGAGGTGCTGTCCGTGGGCAAAAAAATCAAGGTATTT. Protein: CALWEVLSVGKKIKVF.

With respect to this clone: Different DNA sequences within this sample yield the same CDR3. The chain carries TRGV9 and TRGJP. CDR3 length: 16 residues. V lost 4 bases to trimming and J lost 4 bases; unmatched junction nucleotides: 4. Germline CDR1 GITISATS, CDR2 ISYDGTV (reference sequence). The DNA for the CDR3 is TGTGCCTTGTGGGAAGCACAAGAGTTGGGCAAAAAAATCAAGGTATTT. It is translated as CALWEAQELGKKIKVF.

The chain is built from TRGV9 and TRGJP. The V and J ends lost 0 bases and 5 bases, in that order; junction bases with no gene match: 7. This CDR3 contains 18 residues. The germline V gene encodes CDR1 GITISATS and CDR2 ISYDGTV (reference sequence). CDR3 nucleotide sequence: TGTGCCTTGTGGGAGGTGCTGCCAAAAGAGTTGGGCAAAAAAATCAAGGTATTT. It codes for CALWEVLPKELGKKIKVF.

By sample share, this clone is medium-sized (0.01 to 0.1%). The rearrangement joins TRGV9 to TRGJ1 or TRGJ2. The junction had 8 bases not matched to a gene; V was cut back by 1 base and J by 8 bases. Looked up from germline, CDR1 is GITISATS and CDR2 is ISYDGTV (reference sequence). This CDR3 has 13 amino acids. The CDR3, as DNA: TGTGCCTTGTGGGAGGTTGACGGCCATAAGAAACTCTTT. Protein sequence: CALWEVDGHKKLF.

On this clone itself: At one end, the junction sequence differs from germline, possibly due to a read error. The chain recombines TRGV2 with TRGJ1 or TRGJ2. The CDR3 has 13 amino acids. Germline V lookup: CDR1 EGSNGY, CDR2 YDSYNSKV. In DNA, the CDR3 is TGTGCCACCTGGGACGACGGGGATTATAGGAAACTCTTT. Translated: CATWDDGDYRKLF.

This clone ranks as medium-sized. Here the CDR3 DNA reads TGTGCCACCTGGGACGGTAATAGTAGTGATTGGATCAAGACGTTT. It specifies CATWDGNSSDWIKTF. The V call is TRGV2, the J call TRGJP2. J lost 0 bases, V lost 1 base, and 2 bases had no gene match. This CDR3 spans 15 amino acids. CDR1 is EGSNGY and CDR2 is YDSYNSKV in the germline V gene.

This clone has just a few counts. The chain links TRGV5 to TRGJP2. V lost 4 bases to trimming and J lost 5 bases; unmatched junction nucleotides: 1. CDR1 and CDR2 from the germline V gene are VINAFY and YDVSNSKD. The CDR3 runs 12 residues. CDR3 loop: CATWESDWIKTF. CDR3 nucleotide sequence: TGTGCCACCTGGGAGAGTGATTGGATCAAGACGTTT.

A note on this clone: Being one base from a much bigger clone, this may be a read error. The same CDR3 is also encoded by other DNA sequences in this sample. The chain recombines TRGV9 with TRGJP. This CDR3 has 18 residues. The V gene's germline CDR1 is GITISATS and CDR2 ISYDGTV (reference sequence). The CDR3 DNA reads TGCGCCTTGTGGGAGGTGTATAGATCGGAGTTGGGCAAAAAAATCAAGGTATTT. Translation: CALWEVYRSELGKKIKVF.

This clone is labeled as medium-sized (0.01 to 0.1%). The rearrangement links TRGV9 to TRGJP. The ends lost 0 bases at V and 5 bases at J; junction bases unmatched: 7. The CDR3 is 18 amino acids. Per germline, CDR1 GITISATS and CDR2 ISYDGTV (reference sequence). The CDR3 coding sequence is TGTGCCTTGTGGGAGGTGCGAGGTGAAGAGTTGGGCAAAAAAATCAAGGTATTT. Residues: CALWEVRGEELGKKIKVF.

Notes on this clone: This may come from a read error, since a much larger clone is one base off. J is TRGJP and V is TRGV9. The germline V gene encodes CDR1 GITISATS and CDR2 ISYDGTV (reference sequence). The CDR3 contains 18 residues. CDR3 DNA: TGTGCCTTGTGGGCGGTGAAGGAGGAGGTGTTGGGCAAAAAAATCAAGGTATTT. As protein: CALWAVKEEVLGKKIKVF.